Below, one T cell receptor (beta chain) is given with its context. Tumor tissue was taken before any definitive surgery or chemotherapy was given. Deletions cut 2 bases from V and 3 bases from J, with 11 bases between. Germline loops: CDR1 MGHDK, CDR2 SYGVNS. This CDR3 is 14 amino acids long. The data are from a study of high-grade serous ovarian cancer treatment subgroups. Sequenced by immunoSEQ multiplex PCR; TCRdb stores in-frame clones only, minus some. The sample has about 39,000 clones; over 60% are singletons. The origin of this receptor is a human donor with high-grade serous ovarian cancer. Input material: tumor tissue. The V call is TRBV25-1, the J call TRBJ2-7, with a weak D call TRBD1 (5 bases). The CDR3 spells CASSEIGADYEQYF. CDR3 nucleotides: TGTGCCAGCAGTGAAATAGGGGCAGACTACGAGCAGTACTTC.